Following are 10 T cell receptor beta chains from one sample sequenced in a study of T-cell reconstitution after alpha-beta-depleted transplantation in children. Unique molecular identifiers were incorporated during preparation of the TCRbeta library. Using its own MiXCR run on the PCR reads, TCRdb lists one record per CDR3 protein. The sample holds 450,000 to 600,000 distinct CDR3 sequences; 10% to 15% are singletons and the top ten take 2.2%. The sample here was PBMCs, mostly from graft donor cells, taken 360 days after TCRalphabeta/CD19-depleted stem cell transplant. Source of these receptors: a male patient aged 10 to 17 who had a stem cell transplant for acute myeloid leukemia, so the T cells may come from the graft donor.

V usage is TRBV6-2 or TRBV6-3 and J usage is TRBJ2-7; unclear D gene. The V gene lost 5 bases and the J gene lost 6 bases, with 11 bases spanning the gap. The CDR3 is made up of 12 amino acids. The germline CDR1 and CDR2 sequences are MNHEY and SVGEGT. The CDR3 region has the DNA TGTGCCAGCAGTCTCGCGATGGTCGAGCAGTACTTC. The encoded protein is CASSLAMVEQYF.

This clonotype has just a few counts. The chain uses TRBV7-8 and TRBJ2-5, with a weak D call TRBD1 (5 bases). V was pared by 4 bases and J by 5 bases, with 20 bases between. This CDR3 is built from 16 residues. Germline CDR1 and CDR2: SGHVS and FQNEAQ. The CDR3 loop reads CASSSLPDNSGETQYF. The DNA for the CDR3 is TGTGCCAGCAGCTCCCTACCGGACAACTCTGGGGAGACCCAGTACTTC. Full variable domain (rest looked up from reference TRBV7-8 and TRBJ2-5): GAGVSQSPRYKVAKRGQDVALRCDPISGHVSLFWYQQALGQGPEFLTYFQNEAQLDKSGLPSDRFFAERPEGSVSTLKIQRTQQEDSAVYLCASSSLPDNSGETQYFGPGTRLLVL.

This clonotype occurred a few times. This chain joins TRBV6-2 or TRBV6-3 and TRBJ2-1, with TRBD2 matching 14 bases. Unmatched junction bases numbered 10, after V lost 2 bases and J lost 7 bases. Germline loops: CDR1 MNHEY, CDR2 SVGEGT. The CDR3 is 18 residues long. CDR3 DNA: TGTGCCAGCAGTTACCCGACTAGCGGGAGGGTTCTGTGGAATGAGCAGTTCTTC. Translation: CASSYPTSGRVLWNEQFF.

The V call is TRBV18, the J call TRBJ1-2, with D possibly matching TRBD1 (6 bases). CDR3 length: 13 residues. CDR1 KGHSH and CDR2 LQKENI come from the germline V gene. V lost 2 bases to trimming and J lost 6 bases, with 10 bases between them. CDR3 amino acids: CASSPGGLDGYTF. The CDR3 DNA sequence: TGTGCCAGCTCACCAGGGGGCCTGGATGGCTACACCTTC.

In this sample, this clonotype turned up a few times. The rearrangement uses TRBV28 and TRBJ2-1, with 13 positions matching TRBD2. Per germline, CDR1 MDHEN and CDR2 SYDVKM. The CDR3 runs 17 residues. J gave up 6 bases and V 3 bases, and 8 bases lay outside the gene matches. As DNA, the CDR3 is TGTGCCAGCAGTTTCCAACTAGCGGGAGGGGTCCGCAATGAGCAGTTCTTC. Amino acids: CASSFQLAGGVRNEQFF.

This clonotype was recorded many times. The V call is TRBV5-1, the J call TRBJ2-1; the D is unclear. The germline V and J ends were trimmed by 8 bases and 8 bases, with 17 bases remaining between them. Germline V gene lookup returns CDR1 SGHRS and CDR2 YFSETQ. The CDR3 contains 13 residues. Written as DNA, the CDR3 is TGCGCCAGTCACCGTTCCGAGACGGATGAGCAGTTCTTC. Protein: CASHRSETDEQFF.

A few counts support this clonotype. The chain is built from TRBV7-2 and TRBJ2-3; possible D gene TRBD2, 6 bases. CDR1 is SGHTA, CDR2 FQGNSA, per germline. Trimming removed 1 base at V and 2 bases at J, with 13 bases between. This CDR3 spans 16 amino acids. CDR3 bases: TGTGCCAGCAGCTTAGATGAGACTAGTCACACAGATACGCAGTATTTT. It is translated as CASSLDETSHTDTQYF.

Only a few counts were recorded for this clonotype. The CDR3 loop is CASSMTSGKGETQYF. CDR3 DNA sequence: TGTGCCAGCAGCATGACTAGCGGGAAAGGAGAGACCCAGTACTTC. This sequence joins TRBV7-9 and TRBJ2-5, with TRBD2 matching over 11 bases. Germline CDR1 and CDR2: SEHNR and FQNEAQ (reference sequence). The CDR3 has 15 amino acids. After removal of 5 bases from V and 4 bases from J, the junction contained 6 bases not matched to a gene.

This clonotype has more than one count but fewer than ten. CDR3 residues: CASSPGILVVWDYEQYF. CDR3 nucleotides: TGTGCCAGCAGCCCCGGGATACTAGTTGTCTGGGACTACGAGCAGTACTTC. The V call is TRBV7-9, the J call TRBJ2-7; TRBD2 might be the D (5 bases). Germline V gene sequence: CDR1 SEHNR, CDR2 FQNEAQ (reference sequence). CDR3 length: 17 amino acids. V lost 5 bases to trimming and J lost 3 bases, with 23 bases between them.

This clonotype showed up just a few times. The chain carries TRBV4-2 and TRBJ2-2, with 7 bases aligning to TRBD2. Losses at the gene ends were 0 bases for V and 6 bases for J; bases not matched to a gene: 13. The length of the CDR3 is 18 residues. Germline loops: CDR1 LGHNA, CDR2 YNFKEQ. In DNA form, the CDR3 reads TGTGCCAGCAGCCAAGATCGGTGGGGGGGAGAGGTTCCCGGGGAGCTGTTTTTT. Its translation: CASSQDRWGGEVPGELFF.